The present T cell receptor beta chain was sequenced within a study of OX40 agonist ivuxolimab in advanced cancers. Study-level information: Aged roughly 23 to 85 with a mean of about 60 years, they were 82.7% male. General observations from the study: The study found that CD8+ T cells averaged more expanded clones than CD4+. Researchers did not establish what antigens the expanded peripheral T cells target.

Produced via immunoSEQ multiplex PCR; TCRdb's table is partial and in-frame only. The repertoire includes under 65,000 clones, roughly nine tenths of them detected once, and about 11% sits in the top ten. Germline CDR1 reads SGHTA; CDR2 reads FQGNSA. There are 14 residues in the CDR3. In the case of this clone: Its antigen is unidentified. One end of the junction fails to match germline, which may point to a read error. In the same sample, other DNA sequences code for this CDR3.

This clonotype was obtained from an adult with an advanced solid tumor such as melanoma, head and neck, liver or kidney cancer. This rearrangement joins TRBV7-2 to TRBJ2-5; D perhaps matches TRBD2 (7 bases). Sequences were derived from CD4+ or CD8+ T cells sorted from blood, sampled in a trial of the OX40 agonist ivuxolimab. CDR3 residues: CASSLKQGGETQYF. The CDR3 region has the DNA TGTGCTAGCAGCTTAAAACAGGGAGGGGAGACCCAGTACTTC.